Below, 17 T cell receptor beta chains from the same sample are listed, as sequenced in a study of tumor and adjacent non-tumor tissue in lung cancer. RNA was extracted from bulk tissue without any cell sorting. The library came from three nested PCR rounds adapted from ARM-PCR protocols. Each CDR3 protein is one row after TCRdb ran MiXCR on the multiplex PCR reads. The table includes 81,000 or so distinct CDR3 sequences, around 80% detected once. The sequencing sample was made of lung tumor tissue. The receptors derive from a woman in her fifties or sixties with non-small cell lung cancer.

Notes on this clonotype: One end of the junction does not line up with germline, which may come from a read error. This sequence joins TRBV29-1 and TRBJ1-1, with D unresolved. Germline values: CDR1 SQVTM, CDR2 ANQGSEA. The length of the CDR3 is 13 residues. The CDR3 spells CSVGDNHNIEAFF. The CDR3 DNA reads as TGCAGCGTTGGAGACAACCACAACATTGAAGCTTTCTTT. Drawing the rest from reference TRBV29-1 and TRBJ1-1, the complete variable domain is SAVISQKPSRDICQRGTSLTIQCQVDSQVTMMFWYRQQPGQSLTLIATANQGSEATYESGFVIDKFPISRPNLTFSTLTVSNMSPEDSSIYLCSVGDNHNIEAFFGQGTRLTVV.

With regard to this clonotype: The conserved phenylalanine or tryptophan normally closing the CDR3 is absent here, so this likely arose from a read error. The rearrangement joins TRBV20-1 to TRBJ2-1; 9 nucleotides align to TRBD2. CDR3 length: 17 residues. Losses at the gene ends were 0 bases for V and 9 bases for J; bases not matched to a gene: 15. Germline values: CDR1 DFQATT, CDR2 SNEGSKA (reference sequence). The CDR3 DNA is TGCAGTGCTAGAGATGGGGGTAGCGGGAGTTTTCCGGCTGAGCAGTTCTCC. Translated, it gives CSARDGGSGSFPAEQFS.

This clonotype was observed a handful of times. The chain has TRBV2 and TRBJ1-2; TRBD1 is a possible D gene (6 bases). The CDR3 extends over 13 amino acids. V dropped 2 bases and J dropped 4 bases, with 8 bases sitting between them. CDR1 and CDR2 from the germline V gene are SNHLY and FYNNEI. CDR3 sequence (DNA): TGTGCCAGCAGTGAAAGACAGGTCTATGGCTACACCTTC. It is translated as CASSERQVYGYTF.

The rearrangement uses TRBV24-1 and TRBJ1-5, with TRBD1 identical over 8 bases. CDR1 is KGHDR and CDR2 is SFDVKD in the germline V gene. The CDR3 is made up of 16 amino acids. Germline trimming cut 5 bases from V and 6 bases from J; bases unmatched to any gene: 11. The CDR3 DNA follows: TGTGCCACCAGTGCCGCTGGTCCAGGGGGCGTTCAGCCCCAGCATTTT. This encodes CATSAAGPGGVQPQHF.

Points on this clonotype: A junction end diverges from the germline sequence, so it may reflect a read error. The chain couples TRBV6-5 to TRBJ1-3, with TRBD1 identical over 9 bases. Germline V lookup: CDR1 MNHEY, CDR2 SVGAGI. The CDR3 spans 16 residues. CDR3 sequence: CPSSRQGGSVGDTIYF. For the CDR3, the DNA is TGTCCCAGCAGCAGACAGGGGGGATCCGTAGGAGACACCATATATTTT.

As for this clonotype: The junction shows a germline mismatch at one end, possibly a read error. The CDR3 sequence: CASSRPQPDMQYF. Written as DNA, the CDR3 is TGTGCCAGCTCACGACCACAGCCAGATATGCAGTATTTT. This chain uses TRBV18 with TRBJ2-3; D remains ambiguous. The germline V gene has CDR1 KGHSH and CDR2 LQKENI. The CDR3 sequence is 13 residues long.

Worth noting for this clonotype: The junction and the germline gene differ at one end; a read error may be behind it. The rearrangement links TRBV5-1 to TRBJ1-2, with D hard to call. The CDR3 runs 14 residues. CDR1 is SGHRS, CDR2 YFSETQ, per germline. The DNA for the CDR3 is TGCGCCAGCAGCTTCCAGGCCGCTAACTATGACTACACCTTC. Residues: CASSFQAANYDYTF.

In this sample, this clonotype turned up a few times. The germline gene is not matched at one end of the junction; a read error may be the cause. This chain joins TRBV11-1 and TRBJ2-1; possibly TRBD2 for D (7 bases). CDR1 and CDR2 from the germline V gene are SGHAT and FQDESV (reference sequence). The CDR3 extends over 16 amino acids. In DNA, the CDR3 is TGTGCCACCAGCTTAGTGGCACAGGGAGGGTACAATGAGCAGTTCTTC. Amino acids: CATSLVAQGGYNEQFF. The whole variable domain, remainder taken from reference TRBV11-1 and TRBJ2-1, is EAEVAQSPRYKITEKSQAVAFWCDPISGHATLYWYRQILGQGPELLVQFQDESVVDDSQLPKDRFSAERLKGVDSTLKIQPAELGDSAMYLCATSLVAQGGYNEQFFGPGTRLTVL.

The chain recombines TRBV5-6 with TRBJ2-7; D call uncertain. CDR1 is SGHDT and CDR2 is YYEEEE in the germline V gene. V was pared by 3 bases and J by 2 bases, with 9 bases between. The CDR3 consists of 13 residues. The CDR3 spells CASSSDTAYEQYF. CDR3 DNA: TGTGCCAGCAGCTCCGACACGGCCTACGAGCAGTACTTC.

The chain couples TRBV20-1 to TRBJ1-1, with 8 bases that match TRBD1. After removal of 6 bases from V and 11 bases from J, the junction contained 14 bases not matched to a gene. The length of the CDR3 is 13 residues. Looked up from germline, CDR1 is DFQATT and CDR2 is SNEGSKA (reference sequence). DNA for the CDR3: TGCAGTGCCTCGTCCGGGACAGGTCGTAATGCTTTCTTT. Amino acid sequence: CSASSGTGRNAFF.

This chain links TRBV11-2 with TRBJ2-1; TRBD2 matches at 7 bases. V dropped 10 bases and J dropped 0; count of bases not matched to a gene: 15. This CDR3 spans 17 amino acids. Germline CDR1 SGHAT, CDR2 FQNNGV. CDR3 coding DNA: TGTGCCAACACCCCAGATGGCGGGGGAGGCTCCTACAATGAGCAGTTCTTC. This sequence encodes CANTPDGGGGSYNEQFF.

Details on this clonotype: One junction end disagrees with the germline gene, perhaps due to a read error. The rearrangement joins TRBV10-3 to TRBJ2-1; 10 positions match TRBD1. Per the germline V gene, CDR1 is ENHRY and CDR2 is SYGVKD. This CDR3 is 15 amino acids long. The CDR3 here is CAINSPGQGYNELFF. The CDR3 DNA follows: TGTGCCATCAACTCACCGGGACAGGGGTACAATGAGCTGTTCTTC.

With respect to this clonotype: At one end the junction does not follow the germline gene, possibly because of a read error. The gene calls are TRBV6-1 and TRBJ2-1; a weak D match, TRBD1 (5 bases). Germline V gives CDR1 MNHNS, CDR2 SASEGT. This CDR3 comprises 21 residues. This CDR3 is CASSERRIDFLLSTAYNEQFF. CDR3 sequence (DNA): TGTGCCAGCAGTGAGCGCCGGATAGACTTCTTACTCTCGACAGCCTACAATGAGCAATTCTTC.

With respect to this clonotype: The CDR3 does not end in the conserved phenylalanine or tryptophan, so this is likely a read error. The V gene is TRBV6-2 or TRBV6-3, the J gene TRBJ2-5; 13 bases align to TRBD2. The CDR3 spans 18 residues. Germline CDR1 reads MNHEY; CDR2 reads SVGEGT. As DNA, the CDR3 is TGTGCCAGCAGGACTGACCGACTAGCGGGGGGAATGCAAGAGACTCAGTACTTA. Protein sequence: CASRTDRLAGGMQETQYL.

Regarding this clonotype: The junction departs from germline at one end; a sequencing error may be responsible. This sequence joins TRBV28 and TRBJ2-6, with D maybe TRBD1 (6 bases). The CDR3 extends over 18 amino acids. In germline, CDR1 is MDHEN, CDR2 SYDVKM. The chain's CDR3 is CTSSIRDIILSGANVLTF. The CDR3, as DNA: TGTACCAGCAGCATACGGGACATAATACTCTCAGGGGCCAACGTCCTGACTTTC. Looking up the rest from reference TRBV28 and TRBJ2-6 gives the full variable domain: DVKVTQSSRYLVKRTGEKVFLECVQDMDHENMFWYRQDPGLGLRLIYFSYDVKMKEKGDIPEGYSVSREKKERFSLILESASTNQTSMYLCTSSIRDIILSGANVLTFGAGSRLTVL.

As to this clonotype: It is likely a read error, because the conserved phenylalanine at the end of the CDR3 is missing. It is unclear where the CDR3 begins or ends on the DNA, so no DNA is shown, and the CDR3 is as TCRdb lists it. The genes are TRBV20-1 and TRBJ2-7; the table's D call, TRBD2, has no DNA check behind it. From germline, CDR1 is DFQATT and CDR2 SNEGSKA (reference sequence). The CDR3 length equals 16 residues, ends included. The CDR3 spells CSARGQREDSSFEQSL.

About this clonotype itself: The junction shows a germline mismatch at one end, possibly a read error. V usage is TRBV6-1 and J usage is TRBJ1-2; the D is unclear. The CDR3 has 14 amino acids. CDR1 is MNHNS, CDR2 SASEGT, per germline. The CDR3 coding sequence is TGTGCCAGTAGTGAACGGCCCATCAGCCATGGCTACACCTTC. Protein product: CASSERPISHGYTF.